Described below is a single T cell receptor beta chain sequence and its context. Its cognate antigen is unknown. The germline CDR1 and CDR2 sequences are MNHNY and SVGAGI (reference sequence). CDR3 length: 12 residues. Trimming removed 10 bases from V and 8 bases from J; junction bases left unmatched: 9. PCR amplification relied on 60 Vbeta primers (plus 13 Jbeta primers). This table comes from immunoSEQ multiplex PCR, and its TCRdb copy is limited to in-frame clones, with some not included. The sample includes more than 95,000 clones, 65% to 85% of them seen just once. These data come from a study of cytomegalovirus exposure and HLA in healthy donors. Broader study findings: There were reportedly fewer N-insertions in an Asian-associated ancestry cluster than the approximately 670-donor mean, in a later analysis.

The clonotype originates from a female donor in good health and CMV-seropositive. This chain connects TRBV6-6 to TRBJ1-2; TRBD1 matches at 8 bases. Sequenced input: PBMCs. Here the CDR3 reads CATQFTGGGYTF. The CDR3 DNA is TGTGCCACCCAATTCACAGGGGGAGGCTACACCTTC.